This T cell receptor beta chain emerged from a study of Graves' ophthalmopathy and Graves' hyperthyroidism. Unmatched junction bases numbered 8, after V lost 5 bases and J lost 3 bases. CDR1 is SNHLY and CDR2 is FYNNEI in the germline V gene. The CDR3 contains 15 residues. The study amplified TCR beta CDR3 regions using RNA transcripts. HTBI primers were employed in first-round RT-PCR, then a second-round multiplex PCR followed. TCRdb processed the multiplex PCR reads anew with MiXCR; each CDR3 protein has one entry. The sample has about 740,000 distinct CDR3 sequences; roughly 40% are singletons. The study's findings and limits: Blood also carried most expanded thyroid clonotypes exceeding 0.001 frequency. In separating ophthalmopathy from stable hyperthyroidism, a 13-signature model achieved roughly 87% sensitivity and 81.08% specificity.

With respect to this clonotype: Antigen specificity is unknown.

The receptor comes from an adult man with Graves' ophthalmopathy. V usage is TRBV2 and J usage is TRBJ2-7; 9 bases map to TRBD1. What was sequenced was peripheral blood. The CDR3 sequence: CASSYIQGAVYEQYF. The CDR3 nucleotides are TGTGCCAGCAGTTATATACAGGGGGCGGTCTACGAGCAGTACTTC.